The rows below give T cell receptor beta chains drawn from one sample of a study of regulatory T cells in long-lasting Graves disease. MiXCR, run by TCRdb on the multiplex PCR reads, gives a single entry per CDR3 protein. Found here are some 450,000 distinct CDR3 sequences, about 15% of them singletons; the top ten hold about 10%. This sample also belongs to another study, concerning T cells in Graves' hyperthyroidism and ophthalmopathy.

The specimen was peripheral blood mononuclear cells (PBMCs), collected at new diagnosis, from a patient treated with antithyroid drugs. These TCRs come from a young woman with Graves disease. CDR3s include the opening cysteine and the closing phenylalanine or tryptophan.

cdr3_aa,v_call
CASSPIQSAGAGTGELFF,TRBV4-3
CASSLSLTSGIINEQFF,TRBV3-2
CASSFRDRIYNEQFF,TRBV19
CAISPTVSGTEAFF,TRBV10-3
CASSPYGQEGAAFF,TRBV5-1
CASSLGLAADTGELFF,TRBV5-1
CASSLTSGDEKLFF,TRBV18
CASSLLGTRTRQTQYF,TRBV12-3/TRBV12-4
CASSAGTLSPYSPLHF,TRBV12-3/TRBV12-4
CASPPEGGPAKLYNEQFF,TRBV28
CASSYGTSGEGYEQYF,TRBV6-7
CASSEGTGIQETQYF,TRBV2
CASSPVPSYSGRRTDTQYF,TRBV6-1
CASSQETRESSSYNEQFF,TRBV3-1
CASSEIWKPEQPNYGYTF,TRBV6-1
CSARILARFYNEQFF,TRBV20-1
CASSPPGVAWVPDTQYF,TRBV18
CASSGARLAPSYNEQFF,TRBV7-9
CASSPGQGGEKLFF,TRBV28
CSARDRKQETQYF,TRBV20-1
CATSDPGLAGLENNEQFF,TRBV24-1
CASSFRRGGIQYF,TRBV27
CASSLDSREAPREQYF,TRBV7-2
CASRRPSGTGEQTQYF,TRBV6-2/TRBV6-3
CASSLSTGGTANEQFF,TRBV5-1
CASSLFGGQGAHEQYF,TRBV5-1
CASSPVGGSFGLGSYEQYF,TRBV6-1
CASSRDRGTFNQPQHF,TRBV7-8
CAWSNHLLGDEQFF,TRBV30
CASSRRTSGQETQYF,TRBV11-3